Presented here are 21 T cell receptor beta chains from one specimen sequenced in a study of identical twins. TCRdb called the 5' RACE reads again in MiXCR, with one record for every CDR3 protein. The repertoire holds 1.5 million or so distinct CDR3 sequences, with roughly 35% as singletons. Sequenced material: cord blood. These receptors were obtained from a newborn girl in good health.

This clonotype appeared a few times. The rearrangement uses TRBV12-3 or TRBV12-4 and TRBJ2-5; 11 nucleotides align to TRBD1. V shed 2 bases, J shed 11 bases, and the junction held 1 base outside the gene matches. CDR3 size: 12 residues. This chain's CDR3 is CASSLRDRGQYF. The CDR3 DNA follows: TGTGCCAGCAGTTTAAGGGACAGGGGGCAGTACTTC.

The gene calls are TRBV4-2 and TRBJ1-2, with 8 bases matching TRBD1. The V gene end was trimmed by 0 bases and the J gene end by 8 bases; junction bases not matched to a gene: 8. The CDR3 extends over 15 amino acids. Germline CDR1 and CDR2: LGHNA and YNFKEQ. In nucleotides, the CDR3 is TGTGCCAGCAGCCAAGATCAGGGGGCTAGTGAGGGCTACACCTTC. Encoded protein: CASSQDQGASEGYTF.

This clonotype was counted at least ten times. The chain has TRBV29-1 and TRBJ2-5; 7 bases match TRBD2. With V trimmed by 0 bases and J by 1 base, 5 bases remained unmatched. The CDR3 runs to 15 residues. Germline lookup yields CDR1 SQVTM and CDR2 ANQGSEA. CDR3 coding DNA: TGCAGCGTTGAAGATCGGGCTAGCGGCCAAGAGACCCAGTACTTC. Amino acid sequence: CSVEDRASGQETQYF.

As concerns this clonotype: Germline is not matched at one junction end, which may reflect a read error. The V call is TRBV10-3, the J call TRBJ2-7; D is unresolved. This CDR3 contains 13 residues. The germline gives CDR1 ENHRY, CDR2 SYGVKD. In nucleotides, the CDR3 is TGTGCCATCAGTGACGGAGTCACCTACCAGCAGTACTTC. Residues: CAISDGVTYQQYF.

This clonotype was counted only a few times. V and J are TRBV20-1 and TRBJ2-1, with 11 bases identical to TRBD2. Trimming removed 3 bases from V and 4 bases from J; junction bases left unmatched: 5. Germline V CDR1 and CDR2: DFQATT, SNEGSKA (reference sequence). The length of the CDR3 is 15 residues. The CDR3 nucleotides read TGCAGTGCTAGCCCACTAGCGGGAGTTTACAATGAGCAGTTCTTC. Amino acid sequence: CSASPLAGVYNEQFF.

This rearrangement joins TRBV15 to TRBJ2-1; D is unresolved. CDR1 is LNHNV, CDR2 YYDKDF, per germline (reference sequence). The ends were cut back, 3 bases at V and 6 bases at J, with 15 bases in the middle. The CDR3 runs 15 residues. The CDR3 DNA reads TGTGCCACCAGCAGGGAAATCACGACGGGCAATGAGCAGTTCTTC. This translates into CATSREITTGNEQFF.

This chain joins TRBV29-1 and TRBJ1-2; D gene uncertain. The CDR3 sequence is 10 residues long. Germline CDR1 is SQVTM and CDR2 is ANQGSEA. Trimming left V 5 bases short and J 7 bases short, with 8 bases between. DNA for the CDR3: TGCAGCGTTTGGGTCCCTGGCTACACCTTC. This sequence encodes CSVWVPGYTF.

This clonotype appeared a few times. The V and J genes are TRBV13 and TRBJ1-4; possible D gene TRBD1, 5 bases. Trimming removed 5 bases from V and 0 bases from J, with 13 bases in between. Germline V CDR1 and CDR2: PRHDT, FYEKMQ (reference sequence). This CDR3 region has 16 residues. CDR3 amino acids: CASSTTDSPTNEKLFF. The CDR3 nucleotides read TGTGCCAGCAGCACCACCGACAGCCCAACTAATGAAAAACTGTTTTTT. The complete variable domain, with remaining parts taken from reference TRBV13 and TRBJ1-4, reads AAGVIQSPRHLIKEKRETATLKCYPIPRHDTVYWYQQGPGQDPQFLISFYEKMQSDKGSIPDRFSAQQFSDYHSELNMSSLELGDSALYFCASSTTDSPTNEKLFFGSGTQLSVL.

This clonotype was recorded a few times. The V gene is TRBV7-9, the J gene TRBJ2-1; 9 positions agree with TRBD1. The CDR3 spans 15 residues. V was pared by 5 bases and J by 5 bases, with 7 bases of the junction left unmatched. CDR1 SEHNR and CDR2 FQNEAQ come from the germline V gene (reference sequence). CDR3 bases: TGTGCCAGCAGCCTTAACAGGGGGCTACACAATGAGCAGTTCTTC. Translating gives CASSLNRGLHNEQFF.

The CDR3 DNA is TGTGCCAGCAGCGTACGGGGGGCGCACCTCACAGATACGCAGTATTTT. Translation: CASSVRGAHLTDTQYF. This rearrangement joins TRBV9 to TRBJ2-3; weak D call: TRBD2 (7 bases). The V gene lost 1 base and the J gene lost 2 bases, with 14 bases spanning the gap. The V gene's germline CDR1 is SGDLS and CDR2 YYNGEE. The CDR3 consists of 16 residues.

On this clonotype itself: A read error is possible here, since a much larger clone lies one base away. J is TRBJ2-3 and V is TRBV5-6; tentative D call: TRBD1 (6 bases). The CDR3 spans 14 residues. Germline V gene lookup returns CDR1 SGHDT and CDR2 YYEEEE. V lost 2 bases and J lost 2, with 9 bases in between. CDR3 protein: CASSFDRFTDTQYF. The CDR3 nucleotides read TGTGCCAGCAGCTTTGACAGGTTCACAGATACGCAGTATTTT.

The V gene is TRBV10-3, the J gene TRBJ2-1, with 7 positions matching TRBD2. Germline lookup yields CDR1 ENHRY and CDR2 SYGVKD. The CDR3 covers 13 residues. Germline trimming cut 4 bases from V and 13 bases from J; bases unmatched to any gene: 10. The DNA for the CDR3 is TGTGCCATCAGTGGAGGTCTAGCGGAGACCCAGTTCTTC. Translation: CAISGGLAETQFF.

This clonotype was observed a few times. The rearrangement joins TRBV20-1 to TRBJ1-2; the D gene is possibly TRBD1 (5 bases). V was cut by 3 bases and J by 8 bases, with 19 bases left in between. CDR3 size: 14 residues. Germline V lookup: CDR1 DFQATT, CDR2 SNEGSKA (reference sequence). As DNA, the CDR3 is TGCAGTGCTAGTTTACAGTTAACAGGCGGCGGCTACACCTTC. Translated, it gives CSASLQLTGGGYTF.

This chain connects TRBV7-9 to TRBJ2-6; 10 bases are a match to TRBD1. V trimming: 3 bases; J trimming: 2 bases; junction bases outside the gene matches: 7. The CDR3 extends over 18 amino acids. Germline V gene data show CDR1 as SEHNR and CDR2 as FQNEAQ (reference sequence). The CDR3 nucleotides read TGTGCCAGCAGCTTCCGGGACAGGGGAAAAGCTGGGGCCAACGTCCTGACTTTC. Translation gives CASSFRDRGKAGANVLTF.

V is TRBV20-1 and J is TRBJ2-3; no clear D. Trimming took off 3 bases at V and 3 bases at J, with 10 bases between the two ends. Germline assignment: CDR1 DFQATT and CDR2 SNEGSKA (reference sequence). The CDR3 loop spans 13 amino acids. The CDR3 DNA sequence: TGCAGTGCTAGTTCGTTTGTGACAGATACGCAGTATTTT. Residues: CSASSFVTDTQYF.

This clonotype was counted once. V is TRBV2 and J is TRBJ2-3; 7 bases agree with TRBD1. The CDR3 covers 15 residues. Trimming cost V 4 bases and J 0 bases; bases outside gene matches: 4. Germline V gene sequence: CDR1 SNHLY, CDR2 FYNNEI. The CDR3 loop is CASSVDRVSTDTQYF. The CDR3 nucleotides are TGTGCCAGCAGTGTTGACAGGGTGAGCACAGATACGCAGTATTTT.

The chain recombines TRBV2 with TRBJ2-5; 8 nucleotides match TRBD2. Trimming cost V 5 bases and J 11 bases; bases outside gene matches: 13. The CDR3 consists of 14 residues. The germline gives CDR1 SNHLY, CDR2 FYNNEI. The CDR3 loop reads CASSMIAGSYGQYF. The CDR3 DNA follows: TGTGCCAGCAGTATGATAGCGGGGTCCTACGGGCAGTACTTC.

The chain joins TRBV4-2 to TRBJ2-1; TRBD2 is a possible D gene (6 bases). V dropped 2 bases and J dropped 2 bases, with 25 bases sitting between them. Germline-derived CDR1 and CDR2 are LGHNA and YNFKEQ. This CDR3 comprises 20 residues. In nucleotides, the CDR3 is TGTGCCAGCAGCCAACCCGAATCTGCCCCGCGGGGTCCCGCCTACAATGAGCAGTTCTTC. Its translation: CASSQPESAPRGPAYNEQFF.

V gene TRBV20-1 combines with J gene TRBJ1-1; 7 bases are a match to TRBD1. The germline V gene encodes CDR1 DFQATT and CDR2 SNEGSKA (reference sequence). The CDR3 is 12 amino acids. Losses at the gene ends were 2 bases for V and 10 bases for J; bases not matched to a gene: 7. The CDR3 region has the DNA TGCAGTGCTAGAAACGGGCACAGGGGAGCTTTCTTT. This gives the protein CSARNGHRGAFF.

CDR3 in amino acids: CASSFVPGLAGAETQYF. CDR3 bases: TGCGCCAGCAGCTTCGTTCCGGGACTAGCGGGAGCAGAGACCCAGTACTTC. J is TRBJ2-5 and V is TRBV5-1, with 14 bases matching TRBD2. With V trimmed by 2 bases and J by 4 bases, 7 bases remained unmatched. This CDR3 spans 17 amino acids. Germline CDR1 reads SGHRS; CDR2 reads YFSETQ.

This clonotype has only a few counts. The chain uses TRBV5-1 and TRBJ2-1; TRBD2 aligns across 12 bases. This CDR3 region has 20 residues. The J segment lost 4 bases and the V segment lost 5 bases, leaving 19 bases of the junction unmatched. Looked up from germline, CDR1 is SGHRS and CDR2 is YFSETQ. DNA of the CDR3: TGCGCCAGCAGACGTCCTCCTAGCGGGAGGGCCTCGACATATTACAATGAGCAGTTCTTC. Protein sequence: CASRRPPSGRASTYYNEQFF.